The 19 T cell receptor beta chains in this list originate from one sample, sequenced in a study of response to subunit inactivated influenza vaccine. A single record per CDR3 protein comes from TCRdb applying MiXCR to the RT-PCR reads. The sample holds 800,000 to 1,000,000 distinct CDR3 sequences, around 21% seen once. The starting material was PBMCs from blood, obtained 5 days after vaccination. Source of these receptors: a man aged 45-65 years who received an inactivated influenza vaccine.

This chain joins TRBV10-3 and TRBJ1-1; D is uncertain. Trimming took off 0 bases at V and 0 bases at J, with 11 bases between the two ends. Germline CDR1 and CDR2: ENHRY and SYGVKD. The CDR3 has 16 amino acids. The CDR3 coding sequence is TGTGCCATCAGTGAGTCTAGCGGACTTGTGAACACTGAAGCTTTCTTT. Its translation: CAISESSGLVNTEAFF.

The rearrangement joins TRBV7-2 to TRBJ2-5; 14 positions agree with TRBD2. This CDR3 region has 16 residues. V dropped 4 bases and J dropped 8; count of bases not matched to a gene: 9. The germline CDR1 and CDR2 sequences are SGHTA and FQGNSA. The CDR3 loop reads CASSSGLAGGERTQYF. In DNA form, the CDR3 reads TGTGCCAGCAGCTCAGGACTAGCGGGGGGAGAAAGAACCCAGTACTTC.

V gene TRBV7-2 combines with J gene TRBJ2-7, with D perhaps TRBD1 or TRBD2 (6 bases each). Looked up from germline, CDR1 is SGHTA and CDR2 is FQGNSA. CDR3 length equals 16 residues. Deletions cut 0 bases from V and 3 bases from J, with 15 bases between. The CDR3 nucleotides read TGTGCCAGCAGCTTAGCGACTACGGGGGCCTTCTACGAGCAGTACTTC. Translation: CASSLATTGAFYEQYF.

V usage is TRBV12-3 or TRBV12-4 and J usage is TRBJ2-1; TRBD2 agrees at 16 bases. The CDR3 contains 19 residues. Losses at the gene ends were 6 bases for V and 0 bases for J; bases not matched to a gene: 8. CDR3 protein: CASSKPGLAGGSSYNEQFF. In DNA form, the CDR3 reads TGTGCCAGCAGCAAGCCGGGACTAGCGGGGGGGAGCTCCTACAATGAGCAGTTCTTC.

V and J are TRBV6-5 and TRBJ2-7, with D uncertain. The germline V and J ends were trimmed by 0 bases and 0 bases, with 9 bases remaining between them. Germline V gene sequence: CDR1 MNHEY, CDR2 SVGAGI. The CDR3 covers 15 residues. CDR3 region: CASSYSRPYSYEQYF. Written as DNA, the CDR3 is TGTGCCAGCAGTTACTCTCGTCCCTACTCCTACGAGCAGTACTTC.

This clonotype was seen a single time. V gene TRBV28 combines with J gene TRBJ2-7, with D perhaps matching TRBD2 (5 bases). V was clipped by 7 bases and J by 7 bases, with 17 bases between them. Germline CDR1 and CDR2: MDHEN and SYDVKM. There are 13 residues in the CDR3. The CDR3 region is CASTLGVDGEQYF. CDR3 coding DNA: TGTGCCAGCACCCTCGGGGTTGATGGAGAGCAGTACTTC. The full variable domain, completed using reference TRBV28 and TRBJ2-7, is DVKVTQSSRYLVKRTGEKVFLECVQDMDHENMFWYRQDPGLGLRLIYFSYDVKMKEKGDIPEGYSVSREKKERFSLILESASTNQTSMYLCASTLGVDGEQYFGPGTRLTVT.

The rearrangement uses TRBV28 and TRBJ2-7; D remains ambiguous. Germline CDR1 reads MDHEN; CDR2 reads SYDVKM. V shed 7 bases and J shed 3 bases, with 7 bases lying between them. This CDR3 contains 11 residues. The CDR3 bases are TGTGCCAGCAATCGATTCTACGAGCAGTACTTC. It codes for CASNRFYEQYF.

The chain has TRBV7-9 and TRBJ2-5, with TRBD1 matching over 7 bases. The junction had 4 bases not matched to a gene; V was cut back by 7 bases and J by 2 bases. This CDR3 has 13 residues. Germline V gene data show CDR1 as SEHNR and CDR2 as FQNEAQ (reference sequence). CDR3 nucleotides: TGTGCCAGCAAACCGGGACAGCAAGAGACCCAGTACTTC. As protein: CASKPGQQETQYF.

The sample holds a few counts of this clonotype. The chain joins TRBV10-3 to TRBJ2-7, with a weak D call TRBD1 (5 bases). V was clipped by 3 bases and J by 2 bases, with 11 bases between them. Germline CDR1 ENHRY, CDR2 SYGVKD. This CDR3 is built from 14 residues. The CDR3 spells CAISDTGAPYEQYF. The CDR3, as DNA: TGTGCCATCAGTGACACTGGGGCGCCCTACGAGCAGTACTTC.

The chain joins TRBV18 to TRBJ2-3, with D perhaps TRBD1 or TRBD2 (6 bases each). The CDR3 extends over 14 amino acids. The V end lost 3 bases, the J end lost 2 bases, and 9 bases lay between the germline ends. Looked up from germline, CDR1 is KGHSH and CDR2 is LQKENI. DNA for the CDR3: TGTGCCAGCTCACCTGGGGGGCTCACAGATACGCAGTATTTT. Translation: CASSPGGLTDTQYF. The variable domain in full, completed from reference TRBV18 and TRBJ2-3, reads NAGVMQNPRHLVRRRGQEARLRCSPMKGHSHVYWYRQLPEEGLKFMVYLQKENIIDESGMPKERFSAEFPKEGPSILRIQQVVRGDSAAYFCASSPGGLTDTQYFGPGTRLTVL.

The chain links TRBV12-5 to TRBJ1-2; the D gene is possibly TRBD1 (6 bases). CDR1 is LGHNT and CDR2 is FRNRAP in the germline V gene. With 0 bases removed from V and 3 bases from J, the gap between germline ends came to 11 bases. The length of the CDR3 is 15 residues. The CDR3 region is CASGLVRQAYYGYTF. The CDR3 nucleotides are TGTGCTAGTGGTTTGGTACGACAGGCGTACTATGGCTACACCTTC. The whole variable domain, remainder taken from reference TRBV12-5 and TRBJ1-2, is DARVTQTPRHKVTEMGQEVTMRCQPILGHNTVFWYRQTMMQGLELLAYFRNRAPLDDSGMPKDRFSAEMPDATLATLKIQPSEPRDSAVYFCASGLVRQAYYGYTFGSGTRLTVV.

This clonotype was observed a handful of times. The chain employs TRBV7-8 and TRBJ2-7; possibly TRBD1 for D (5 bases). Germline V gives CDR1 SGHVS, CDR2 FQNEAQ. The CDR3 spans 13 residues. V lost 7 bases and J lost 4, with 14 bases in between. The CDR3 nucleotides are TGTGCCAGCAACAGGAACACCGGGTACGAGCAGTACTTC. Translation: CASNRNTGYEQYF. The complete variable domain, with remaining parts taken from reference TRBV7-8 and TRBJ2-7, reads GAGVSQSPRYKVAKRGQDVALRCDPISGHVSLFWYQQALGQGPEFLTYFQNEAQLDKSGLPSDRFFAERPEGSVSTLKIQRTQQEDSAVYLCASNRNTGYEQYFGPGTRLTVT.

This rearrangement joins TRBV28 to TRBJ1-3; 7 bases match TRBD1. V shed 3 bases, J shed 1 base, and the junction held 3 bases outside the gene matches. The CDR3 length is 15 residues. Germline CDR1 and CDR2: MDHEN and SYDVKM. The CDR3 DNA reads as TGTGCCAGCAGTTTCCAGGGGGGGTCTGGAAACACCATATATTTT. Its translation is CASSFQGGSGNTIYF. Variable domain in full (rest from reference TRBV28 and TRBJ1-3): DVKVTQSSRYLVKRTGEKVFLECVQDMDHENMFWYRQDPGLGLRLIYFSYDVKMKEKGDIPEGYSVSREKKERFSLILESASTNQTSMYLCASSFQGGSGNTIYFGEGSWLTVV.

The sample holds a few counts of this clonotype. The chain uses TRBV6-2 or TRBV6-3 and TRBJ1-1; D is unclear. CDR3 length: 15 amino acids. Germline CDR1 and CDR2: MNHEY and SVGEGT. The germline V and J ends were trimmed by 0 bases and 4 bases, with 12 bases remaining between them. CDR3 DNA: TGTGCCAGCAGTTACTCGGAAGGGCCGTTCACTGAAGCTTTCTTT. It encodes CASSYSEGPFTEAFF.

This clonotype was recorded a few times. The chain recombines TRBV6-4 with TRBJ2-2, with TRBD1 matching over 7 bases. Looked up from germline, CDR1 is MRHNA and CDR2 is SNTAGT. The J segment lost 0 bases and the V segment lost 5 bases, leaving 3 bases of the junction unmatched. This CDR3 comprises 15 residues. CDR3 residues: CASSPDRSNTGELFF. The CDR3 bases are TGTGCCAGCAGTCCGGACAGGTCGAACACCGGGGAGCTGTTTTTT.

The chain carries TRBV5-6 and TRBJ2-2; tentative D call: TRBD1 (6 bases). Germline V gene data show CDR1 as SGHDT and CDR2 as YYEEEE. The CDR3 is 15 amino acids. V lost 2 bases and J lost 5, with 13 bases in between. The CDR3 loop reads CASSFLTGPTGELFF. DNA of the CDR3: TGTGCCAGCAGCTTCCTGACAGGTCCGACCGGGGAGCTGTTTTTT.

The chain couples TRBV20-1 to TRBJ2-6; D may be TRBD1 (5 bases). CDR3 size: 18 residues. Germline V CDR1 and CDR2: DFQATT, SNEGSKA (reference sequence). V lost 2 bases and J 1 base, leaving 18 bases between the germline ends. This chain's CDR3 is CSARNHGLAGSGANVLTF. The CDR3 DNA reads as TGCAGTGCTAGAAATCATGGTCTTGCAGGGTCTGGGGCCAACGTCCTGACTTTC.

This chain connects TRBV7-2 to TRBJ2-3, with 10 bases fitting TRBD2. The CDR3 is 18 amino acids. Per germline, CDR1 SGHTA and CDR2 FQGNSA. V lost 0 bases, J lost 2 bases, and 8 bases stayed unmatched. CDR3 bases: TGTGCCAGCAGCTTAGCGCGGAGCGGGAGGGTGAACACAGATACGCAGTATTTT. Translated, it gives CASSLARSGRVNTDTQYF. Full variable domain (remainder filled in from reference TRBV7-2 and TRBJ2-3): GAGVSQSPSNKVTEKGKDVELRCDPISGHTALYWYRQSLGQGLEFLIYFQGNSAPDKSGLPSDRFSAERTGGSVSTLTIQRTQQEDSAVYLCASSLARSGRVNTDTQYFGPGTRLTVL.

DNA for the CDR3: TGTGCCAGCAGCCCCCGAAAGGGGCAGTACTTC. The encoded protein is CASSPRKGQYF. The chain employs TRBV7-9 and TRBJ2-7, with unresolved D. The CDR3 runs 11 residues. V shed 5 bases and J shed 9 bases, with 11 bases lying between them. The germline gives CDR1 SEHNR, CDR2 FQNEAQ (reference sequence).